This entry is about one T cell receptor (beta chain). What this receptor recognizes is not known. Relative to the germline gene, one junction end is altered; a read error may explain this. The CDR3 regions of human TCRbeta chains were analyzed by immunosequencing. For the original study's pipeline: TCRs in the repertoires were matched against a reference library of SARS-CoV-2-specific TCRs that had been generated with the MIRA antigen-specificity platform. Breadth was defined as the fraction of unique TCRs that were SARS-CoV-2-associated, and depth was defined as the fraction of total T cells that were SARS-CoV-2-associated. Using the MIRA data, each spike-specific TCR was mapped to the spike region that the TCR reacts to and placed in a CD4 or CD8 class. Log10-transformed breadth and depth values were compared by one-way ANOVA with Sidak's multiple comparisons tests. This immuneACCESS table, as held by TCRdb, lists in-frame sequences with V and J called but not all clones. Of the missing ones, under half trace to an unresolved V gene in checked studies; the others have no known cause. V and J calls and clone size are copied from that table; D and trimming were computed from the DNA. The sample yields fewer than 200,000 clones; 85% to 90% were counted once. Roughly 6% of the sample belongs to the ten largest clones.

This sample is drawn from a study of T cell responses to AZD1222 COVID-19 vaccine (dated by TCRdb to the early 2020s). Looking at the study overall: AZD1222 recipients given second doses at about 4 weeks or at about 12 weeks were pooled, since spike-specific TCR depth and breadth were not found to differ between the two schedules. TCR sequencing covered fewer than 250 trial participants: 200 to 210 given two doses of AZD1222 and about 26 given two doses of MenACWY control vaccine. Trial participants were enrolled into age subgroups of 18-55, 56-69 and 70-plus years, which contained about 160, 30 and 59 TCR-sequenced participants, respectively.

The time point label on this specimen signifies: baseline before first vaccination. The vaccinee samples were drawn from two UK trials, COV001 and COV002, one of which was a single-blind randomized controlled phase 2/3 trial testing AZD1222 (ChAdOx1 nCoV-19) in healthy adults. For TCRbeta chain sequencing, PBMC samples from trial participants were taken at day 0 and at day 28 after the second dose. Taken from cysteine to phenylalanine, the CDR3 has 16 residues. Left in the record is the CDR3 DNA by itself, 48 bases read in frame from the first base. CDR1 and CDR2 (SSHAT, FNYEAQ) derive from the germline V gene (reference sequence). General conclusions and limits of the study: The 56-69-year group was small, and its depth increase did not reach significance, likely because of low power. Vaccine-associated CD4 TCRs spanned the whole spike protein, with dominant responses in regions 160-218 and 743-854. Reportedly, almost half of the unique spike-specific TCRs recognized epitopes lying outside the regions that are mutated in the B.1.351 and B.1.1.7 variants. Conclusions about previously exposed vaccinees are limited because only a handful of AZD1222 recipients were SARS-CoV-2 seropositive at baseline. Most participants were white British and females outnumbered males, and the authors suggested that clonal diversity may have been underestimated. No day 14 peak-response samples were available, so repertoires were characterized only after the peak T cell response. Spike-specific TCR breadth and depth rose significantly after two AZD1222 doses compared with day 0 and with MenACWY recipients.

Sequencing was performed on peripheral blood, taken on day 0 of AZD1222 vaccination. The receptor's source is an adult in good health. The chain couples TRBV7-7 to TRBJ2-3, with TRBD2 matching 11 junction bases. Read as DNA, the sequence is TGTGCTAGCAGCTTAACGGCTAGCGGGGGGTCAAATACGCAGTATTTT. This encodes CASSLTASGGSNTQYF.